These 31 T cell receptor beta chains originate from one sample sequenced in a study of T-cell reconstitution after alpha-beta-depleted transplantation in children. Using unique molecular identifiers, the investigators prepared the TCRbeta library. Using its own MiXCR run on the PCR reads, TCRdb lists one record per CDR3 protein. Of some 520,000 distinct CDR3 sequences listed, 32% were seen once; the top ten hold around 2.5%. Sequenced material: PBMCs from the stem cell graft donor, taken from the stem cell graft. The source of these receptors is a human donor who donated a stem cell graft to a child with aplastic anemia.

CDR3 residues: CASSLFPKGTNEKLFF. The DNA of the CDR3 is TGCGCCAGCAGCTTGTTCCCAAAGGGAACTAATGAAAAACTGTTTTTT. V gene TRBV5-1 combines with J gene TRBJ1-4; no clear D gene. V was pared by 1 base and J by 1 base, with 11 bases between. There are 16 residues in the CDR3. The germline CDR1 and CDR2 sequences are SGHRS and YFSETQ.

This clonotype was picked up a small number of times. J is TRBJ2-5 and V is TRBV7-9; D ambiguous. The ends were cut back, 5 bases at V and 5 bases at J, with 15 bases in the middle. The CDR3 length is 14 residues. CDR1 is SEHNR and CDR2 is FQNEAQ in the germline V gene (reference sequence). CDR3 region: CASSPHGTRETQYF. The CDR3 nucleotides are TGTGCCAGCAGCCCCCATGGAACCCGCGAGACCCAGTACTTC.

The chain is built from TRBV5-5 and TRBJ2-5; TRBD1 matches at 7 bases. CDR1 and CDR2 from the germline V gene are SGHKS and YYEKEE (reference sequence). The CDR3 spans 15 residues. V lost 0 bases, J lost 5 bases, and 7 bases stayed unmatched. CDR3 protein: CASSLEIQGVETQYF. In DNA, the CDR3 is TGTGCCAGCAGCTTGGAGATCCAGGGGGTGGAGACCCAGTACTTC.

The CDR3 coding sequence is TGTGCCACCAGTGAAAGCGGATTCACAGATACGCAGTATTTT. Translated, it gives CATSESGFTDTQYF. The chain is built from TRBV24-1 and TRBJ2-3; tentative D call: TRBD2 (5 bases). The CDR3 loop spans 14 amino acids. In germline, CDR1 is KGHDR, CDR2 SFDVKD. The germline V and J ends were trimmed by 4 bases and 2 bases, with 9 bases remaining between them.

This clonotype turned up a few times. The V call is TRBV6-1, the J call TRBJ1-4; possibly TRBD1 for D (6 bases). From germline, CDR1 is MNHNS and CDR2 SASEGT. V shed 2 bases and J shed 5 bases, with 6 bases lying between them. CDR3 size: 13 residues. CDR3 residues: CASSEQGNEKLFF. The CDR3 region has the DNA TGTGCCAGCAGTGAACAGGGGAATGAAAAACTGTTTTTT.

The V call is TRBV4-1, the J call TRBJ2-5; D remains ambiguous. CDR3 length: 13 amino acids. Trimming left V 4 bases short and J 5 bases short, with 11 bases between. Germline CDR1 reads MGHRA; CDR2 reads YSYEKL. Here the CDR3 DNA reads TGCGCCAGCAGCCCTGGACGTTGGGAGACCCAGTACTTC. It yields the protein CASSPGRWETQYF.

This clonotype was counted a few times. Here the CDR3 DNA reads TGTGCCAGCAGTTTTTTACGGGGAAATGGCTACACCTTC. Translating it yields CASSFLRGNGYTF. The chain recombines TRBV12-3 or TRBV12-4 with TRBJ1-2; the D is unclear. This CDR3 has 13 residues. The V end lost 3 bases, the J end lost 6 bases, and 11 bases lay between the germline ends.

The chain combines TRBV9 with TRBJ2-5; D is ambiguous. The germline CDR1 and CDR2 sequences are SGDLS and YYNGEE. V gave up 0 bases and J gave up 3 bases, with 9 bases separating them. The CDR3 length is 14 residues. As DNA, the CDR3 is TGTGCCAGCAGCGTAGGTAGAGCAAAAGAGACCCAGTACTTC. Its translation: CASSVGRAKETQYF.

This clonotype turned up a few times. The CDR3: CASSPGLARVNQQFF. As DNA, the CDR3 is TGTGCCAGCTCACCTGGACTCGCGAGGGTAAATCAGCAGTTCTTC. This rearrangement joins TRBV18 to TRBJ2-1, with D possibly matching TRBD2 (5 bases). The germline V gene encodes CDR1 KGHSH and CDR2 LQKENI. CDR3 length equals 15 residues. The V end was cut by 3 bases, the J end by 11 bases, with 20 bases between.

This clonotype has more than one count but fewer than ten. The chain has TRBV10-2 and TRBJ2-7, with D perhaps TRBD1 or TRBD2 (5 bases each). CDR1 WSHSY and CDR2 SAAADI come from the germline V gene. The CDR3 length is 14 residues. V lost 6 bases and J 0 bases, leaving 12 bases between the germline ends. The CDR3 region is CASRGVTSSYEQYF. As DNA, the CDR3 is TGCGCCAGCAGGGGGGTAACGAGCTCCTACGAGCAGTACTTC.

This clonotype has only a few counts. This rearrangement joins TRBV6-1 to TRBJ2-3; 9 nucleotides match TRBD1. CDR1 is MNHNS, CDR2 SASEGT, per germline. Trimming took 7 bases from V and 2 from J; bases not matched to a gene: 4. The CDR3 loop spans 14 amino acids. The CDR3 bases are TGTGCCAGCACCTTACAGGGGGCCACAGATACGCAGTATTTT. Translated, it gives CASTLQGATDTQYF.

V and J are TRBV10-3 and TRBJ1-2; no reliable D call. The CDR3 spans 12 residues. The germline CDR1 and CDR2 sequences are ENHRY and SYGVKD. V lost 6 bases, J lost 6 bases, and 11 bases lay in between. The CDR3, as DNA: TGTGCCATCAGCGGAGTACTGGATGGCTACACCTTC. It specifies CAISGVLDGYTF.

The chain links TRBV4-3 to TRBJ2-4; no clear D. Germline CDR1 reads LGHNA; CDR2 reads YSLEER. This CDR3 comprises 13 residues. V was trimmed by 0 bases and J by 8 bases, leaving 8 bases between them. The CDR3 region is CASSQDRWDIQYF. CDR3 DNA sequence: TGCGCCAGCAGCCAAGATAGATGGGACATTCAGTACTTC.

Only a few counts were recorded for this clonotype. The chain links TRBV20-1 to TRBJ2-1; D not certain. V shed 2 bases and J shed 7 bases, with 6 bases lying between them. Germline-derived CDR1 and CDR2 are DFQATT and SNEGSKA (reference sequence). The CDR3 runs 11 residues. The CDR3 loop is CSARHGNEQFF. For the CDR3, the DNA is TGCAGTGCTAGACACGGAAATGAGCAGTTCTTC.

V usage is TRBV24-1 and J usage is TRBJ2-3; no clear D gene. V was cut by 1 base and J by 7 bases, with 5 bases left in between. The CDR3 has 12 residues. CDR1 KGHDR and CDR2 SFDVKD come from the germline V gene. This CDR3 is CATSDFRYTQYF. The CDR3 DNA sequence: TGTGCCACCAGTGATTTTCGATATACGCAGTATTTT.

This clonotype was recorded at least ten times. The chain combines TRBV24-1 with TRBJ1-1; maybe TRBD1 (6 bases). Germline lookup yields CDR1 KGHDR and CDR2 SFDVKD. CDR3 length: 15 residues. V lost 7 bases, J lost 1 base, and 15 bases lay in between. The chain's CDR3 is CATRGGGAGNTEAFF. Written as DNA, the CDR3 is TGTGCCACCAGAGGCGGGGGGGCGGGGAACACTGAAGCTTTCTTT.

J is TRBJ2-3 and V is TRBV29-1; TRBD2 matches at 7 bases. Germline CDR1 is SQVTM and CDR2 is ANQGSEA. The CDR3 is 15 residues long. V dropped 8 bases and J dropped 0; count of bases not matched to a gene: 11. CDR3 in amino acids: CSHQDLGGSTDTQYF. In nucleotides, the CDR3 is TGCAGCCACCAAGATTTGGGGGGGAGCACAGATACGCAGTATTTT.

This clonotype was observed a few times. The chain employs TRBV12-3 or TRBV12-4 and TRBJ2-7; 12 nucleotides agree with TRBD1. CDR3 length: 15 residues. With V trimmed by 3 bases and J by 4 bases, 4 bases remained unmatched. CDR3 DNA sequence: TGTGCCAGCAGTTTTGGGACAGGGGGCATTTACGAGCAGTACTTC. The encoded protein is CASSFGTGGIYEQYF.

To note about this clonotype: This sequence may be a read error, since a much larger clone differs from it by one base. This rearrangement joins TRBV4-2 to TRBJ1-5; the match to TRBD1 covers 11 bases. CDR3 length equals 18 residues. Germline values: CDR1 LGHNA, CDR2 YNFKEQ. CDR3 sequence reads: CASTQDRTGGDSNQPQHF. The CDR3 DNA sequence: TGTGCCAGCACCCAAGATAGGACAGGGGGCGATAGCAATCAGCCCCAGCATTTT.

V and J are TRBV4-2 and TRBJ2-7; maybe TRBD2 (6 bases). There are 17 residues in the CDR3. The germline gives CDR1 LGHNA, CDR2 YNFKEQ. V gave up 1 base and J gave up 1 base, with 17 bases separating them. The CDR3 region is CASSQAQGGDRSYEQYF. CDR3 DNA: TGTGCCAGCAGCCAAGCGCAGGGAGGAGATAGGTCCTACGAGCAGTACTTC.

This clonotype was counted only a few times. The V call is TRBV21-1, the J call TRBJ2-7; whether TRBD2, the table's D call, matches the DNA was not checked. TRBV21-1 is a pseudogene segment. The CDR3 is 15 amino acids. This chain's CDR3 is CASSKLTSGIFQQYV. The CDR3 DNA is TGTGCCAGCAGCAAATTGACTAGCGGTATCTTCCAGCAGTACGTC.

V gene TRBV12-3 or TRBV12-4 combines with J gene TRBJ2-5; TRBD1 is a possible D gene (6 bases). CDR3 length: 15 amino acids. V shed 3 bases and J shed 2 bases, with 13 bases lying between them. The CDR3 loop is CASSLWGTPQETQYF. The DNA of the CDR3 is TGTGCCAGCAGTTTGTGGGGGACACCTCAAGAGACCCAGTACTTC.

The genes are TRBV7-8 and TRBJ2-5; the match to TRBD2 covers 15 bases. CDR3 length: 16 residues. The V gene's germline CDR1 is SGHVS and CDR2 FQNEAQ. The ends lost 5 bases at V and 5 bases at J; junction bases unmatched: 6. The CDR3 bases are TGTGCCAGCAGCACCTCCGGACTAGCGGGAGGGGAGACCCAGTACTTC. Translating it yields CASSTSGLAGGETQYF.

This clonotype is a singleton in its sample. CDR3 nucleotides: TGTGCCAGCAGTGGGGGACAGGGCACCGGGGAGCTGTTTTTT. It is translated as CASSGGQGTGELFF. The rearrangement joins TRBV6-1 to TRBJ2-2, with 9 nucleotides matching TRBD1. V lost 4 bases, J lost 4 bases, and 1 base stayed unmatched. Germline V gives CDR1 MNHNS, CDR2 SASEGT. The CDR3 runs to 14 residues.

This chain uses TRBV5-1 with TRBJ2-2; 10 positions match TRBD2. V lost 4 bases, J lost 0 bases, and 6 bases stayed unmatched. Per the germline V gene, CDR1 is SGHRS and CDR2 is YFSETQ. The CDR3 runs to 17 residues. DNA of the CDR3: TGCGCCAGCAGCCCTAGCCTAGCGGGAGCGAACACCGGGGAGCTGTTTTTT. It translates to CASSPSLAGANTGELFF.

The chain links TRBV11-2 to TRBJ2-3, with 8 bases fitting TRBD2. V shed 1 base and J 2 bases; nucleotides not matched to a gene: 5. This CDR3 has 16 amino acids. Germline V CDR1 and CDR2: SGHAT, FQNNGV. CDR3 region: CASSLVAGGITDTQYF. CDR3 in DNA: TGTGCCAGCAGCTTAGTGGCGGGAGGAATCACAGATACGCAGTATTTT. The full variable domain, completed using reference TRBV11-2 and TRBJ2-3, is EAGVAQSPRYKIIEKRQSVAFWCNPISGHATLYWYQQILGQGPKLLIQFQNNGVVDDSQLPKDRFSAERLKGVDSTLKIQPAKLEDSAVYLCASSLVAGGITDTQYFGPGTRLTVL.

V is TRBV27 and J is TRBJ2-7, with unresolved D. Germline-derived CDR1 and CDR2 are MNHEY and SMNVEV (reference sequence). Between the trimmed V and J ends, which lost 6 bases and 5 bases, there was a span of 14 bases. CDR3 length equals 13 residues. The CDR3 DNA sequence: TGTGCCAGCAGGGCCCCTAGTCCACACGAGCAGTACTTC. Encoded protein: CASRAPSPHEQYF.

This clonotype was counted a few times. The rearrangement uses TRBV7-2 and TRBJ1-1; the D gene is possibly TRBD1 (6 bases). This CDR3 spans 15 amino acids. Trimming cost V 5 bases and J 1 base, with 14 bases left between them. Germline values: CDR1 SGHTA, CDR2 FQGNSA. CDR3 region: CASSILATGNTEAFF. CDR3 nucleotides: TGTGCCAGCAGCATCCTTGCGACAGGGAACACTGAAGCTTTCTTT.

V gene TRBV12-5 combines with J gene TRBJ2-1; 13 bases are shared with TRBD2. Germline V lookup: CDR1 LGHNT, CDR2 FRNRAP. CDR3 length equals 17 residues. V was clipped by 2 bases and J by 8 bases; unmatched bases: 9. CDR3 nucleotides: TGTGCTAGTGGTTTGCTAATAGGGACTAGCGGGATCGATGAGCAGTTCTTC. Translated, it gives CASGLLIGTSGIDEQFF.

Comments on this clonotype: At one end, the junction sequence differs from germline, possibly due to a read error. The chain has TRBV12-3 or TRBV12-4 and TRBJ2-7; unclear D gene. CDR3 size: 12 residues. The CDR3 DNA reads as TGTGACAGCACCACACGGAGTGACGAGCAGTACTTC. This codes for CDSTTRSDEQYF.

This clonotype has a handful of counts. This chain connects TRBV7-2 to TRBJ2-7; 7 nucleotides line up with TRBD2. This CDR3 has 15 residues. V shed 0 bases, J shed 0 bases, and the junction held 2 bases outside the gene matches. Germline CDR1 SGHTA, CDR2 FQGNSA. CDR3 sequence (DNA): TGTGCCAGCAGCTTAGCGGGAGGGCCCTCCTACGAGCAGTACTTC. Amino acid sequence: CASSLAGGPSYEQYF.